The source of this T cell receptor (beta chain) is a study of blood T cell repertoires in COVID-19 (dated by TCRdb to about 2020). A note on the overall study: Samples from collaborators originated in the United States, Italy and Spain and spanned both the acute and convalescent phases of COVID-19. The material from the prospective study consisted of cDNA or gDNA derived from T cells, B-cell-depleted T cells, or PBMCs. The dataset comprised deeply sampled blood TCRbeta repertoires from subjects exposed to, actively infected with, or recovered from COVID-19. A freely available public database, intended as a resource for researchers studying the immune response to SARS-CoV-2, is where the repertoires were released. The samples were drawn from the first 160 participants of the ongoing ImmuneRACE study and from roughly 1,300 subjects provided by 6 global collaborators. A de-identified subject ID, COVID-19 status, age in years and sex were almost always included in the sample metadata. Where available, HLA class I and class II types were obtained from metadata supplied by the sample provider rather than from assay-based typing.

TCRbeta CDR3 regions were amplified from genomic DNA using the immunoSEQ Assay, a bias-controlled multiplex PCR. The original methods were these. The number of nucleated cells in each sample was estimated from the amplification of reference gene primers within the assay. To quantify the absolute abundance of each unique TCRbeta CDR3 rearrangement, sequence reads were collapsed and filtered. For each sample, productive Simpson clonality was calculated by taking the square root of Simpson's diversity index across productive rearrangements. Drawn from immuneACCESS, this table holds only the in-frame rearrangements with V and J called that TCRdb kept. Clones are partly lost; checked studies trace under half to an unresolved V gene and leave the rest unexplained. The V and J calls and the clone size are those of that table, but D and trimming were determined from the DNA. In this sample the table shows fewer than 200,000 clones, more than 85% of which occur a single time. Clones ranked in the top ten supply 2.7% of the sample.

Whole blood was collected in K2EDTA tubes by collaborating institutions according to the institutions' own protocols. For TCRbeta analysis, collaborators shipped samples as frozen whole blood, isolated PBMCs, or DNA extracted from either of those sample types. CDR3 length: 14 amino acids, cysteine to phenylalanine. The read is trimmed to its CDR3 DNA, 42 bases read in frame from base 1. The germline ends are 11 bases apart after V is trimmed by 3 bases and J by 3 bases. The germline V gene sets CDR1 to ENHRY and CDR2 to SYGVKD. Broad study findings and their caveats: The amount of clinical and demographic metadata varied by source and participant and was provided uncurated.

Points on this clone: The antigen it binds to is not known. No base quality information exists; no much larger clone differs at one position.

The source material was peripheral blood. The rearranged segments are TRBV10-3 and TRBJ1-1; the D gene is possibly TRBD1, with 6 bases matching. The sequence derives from a man aged 40-50 years with active or convalescent COVID-19. This receptor carries the CDR3 CAISDQSGDTEAFF. The nucleotides are TGTGCCATCAGTGATCAGTCAGGGGACACTGAAGCTTTCTTT.